These 12 T cell receptor beta chains were all obtained from the same sample, sequenced in a study of T cell responses to AZD1222 COVID-19 vaccine (dated by TCRdb to about 2021). Library construction relied on the immunoSEQ multiplex PCR assay. In its TCRdb copy, this immuneACCESS table keeps in-frame sequences only and misses some clones. Where compared with another copy, unresolved V genes explain less than half of these, and the others have no known cause. Present in this sample are roughly 150,000 clones, approximately 90% of which were seen just once. Jointly, the top ten make up 1.5% to 2% of the sample. In the paper's terms, the time point label means: baseline before first vaccination. The sequenced sample was peripheral blood, obtained on day 0 of AZD1222 vaccination. All receptors come from an adult in good health.

V is TRBV6-5 and J is TRBJ2-1, with D maybe TRBD1 (6 bases). The CDR3 length is 15 residues. Germline loops: CDR1 MNHEY, CDR2 SVGAGI. Trimming shortened V by 4 bases and J by 7 bases, and 17 bases separated the two germline ends. The CDR3 DNA follows: TGTGCCAGCAGTTGGACTGAAACAGGGATTAATGAGCAGTTCTTC. Its translation: CASSWTETGINEQFF.

This sequence joins TRBV3-1 (or the pseudogene TRBV3-2) and TRBJ2-5; TRBD2 is a possible D gene (6 bases). Trimming left V 1 base short and J 5 bases short, with 11 bases between. The germline V gene encodes CDR1 LGHDT and CDR2 YNNKEL (reference sequence). The CDR3 has 14 amino acids. Here the CDR3 DNA reads TGTGCCAGCAGCCAAGGGTCGGGACTGGAGACCCAGTACTTC. Translated, it gives CASSQGSGLETQYF.

The gene calls are TRBV11-1 and TRBJ1-2; the D gene is possibly TRBD1 (5 bases). This CDR3 region has 13 residues. Germline CDR1 is SGHAT and CDR2 is FQDESV (reference sequence). Trimming removed 1 base at V and 8 bases at J, with 11 bases between. This CDR3 reads CASSLVGASGYTF. In nucleotides, the CDR3 is TGTGCCAGCAGCTTAGTCGGGGCGAGCGGCTACACCTTC.

The rearrangement uses TRBV2 and TRBJ1-2; 10 bases align to TRBD1. The junction had 4 bases not matched to a gene; V was cut back by 8 bases and J by 4 bases. This CDR3 comprises 13 residues. Germline CDR1 SNHLY, CDR2 FYNNEI. CDR3 nucleotides: TGTGCCAGCCAGGACAGGGGGGCCTATGGCTACACCTTC. Translation: CASQDRGAYGYTF.

CDR3 amino acids: CASSSGRSYGYTF. DNA of the CDR3: TGTGCCAGCAGTTCGGGACGGAGCTATGGCTACACCTTC. The chain carries TRBV28 and TRBJ1-2; TRBD1 might be the D (5 bases). Germline V gene lookup returns CDR1 MDHEN and CDR2 SYDVKM. V shed 4 bases and J shed 4 bases, with 10 bases lying between them. The CDR3 loop spans 13 amino acids.

In this sample, this clone turned up once. This chain uses TRBV6-2 or TRBV6-3 with TRBJ2-7; D unresolved. The CDR3 extends over 13 amino acids. Germline V lookup: CDR1 MNHEY, CDR2 SVGEGT. V gave up 4 bases and J gave up 3 bases, with 10 bases separating them. CDR3 residues: CASSSSWDYEQYF. DNA for the CDR3: TGTGCCAGCAGTTCGTCCTGGGACTACGAGCAGTACTTC.

This chain links TRBV11-2 with TRBJ2-1, with TRBD1 matching 9 bases. Germline trimming cut 0 bases from V and 6 bases from J; bases unmatched to any gene: 9. The CDR3 has 17 residues. Per the germline V gene, CDR1 is SGHAT and CDR2 is FQNNGV. Here the CDR3 reads CASSLEGWDRATNEQFF. The CDR3 nucleotides read TGTGCCAGCAGCTTAGAAGGGTGGGACAGGGCTACCAATGAGCAGTTCTTC.

As to this clone: The sample has other DNA sequences that encode this CDR3 too. CDR3 bases: TGTGCCAGCAGTTTATCAGCTAACTATGGCTACACCTTC. The encoded protein is CASSLSANYGYTF. The V and J genes are TRBV27 and TRBJ1-2; no reliable D call. This CDR3 contains 13 residues. Trimming stripped 0 bases from V and 0 bases from J, with 2 bases between. The germline V gene has CDR1 MNHEY and CDR2 SMNVEV (reference sequence).

This clone was seen once. J is TRBJ1-5 and V is TRBV6-1, with 7 bases that match TRBD1. Unmatched junction bases numbered 9, after V lost 1 base and J lost 3 bases. The CDR3 has 17 amino acids. CDR1 and CDR2 (germline): MNHNS, SASEGT. This CDR3 is CASSEEIGGAVNQPQHF. The CDR3 nucleotides are TGTGCCAGCAGTGAAGAAATAGGGGGCGCCGTCAATCAGCCCCAGCATTTT.

The rearrangement joins TRBV9 to TRBJ1-6; D may be TRBD1 (5 bases). V was pared by 4 bases and J by 0 bases, with 17 bases between. In germline, CDR1 is SGDLS, CDR2 YYNGEE. This CDR3 contains 18 residues. The DNA of the CDR3 is TGTGCCAGCAGCACCTCCGGGACCGCCAGCTCCTATAATTCACCCCTCCACTTT. This gives the protein CASSTSGTASSYNSPLHF.

This clone appeared once. The V call is TRBV24-1, the J call TRBJ1-5; 11 bases are a match to TRBD1. CDR1 KGHDR and CDR2 SFDVKD come from the germline V gene. V lost 10 bases and J lost 4; bases outside the gene matches: 14. The CDR3 totals 17 residues. CDR3 DNA sequence: TGTGCCACACAGGCGGGACAGGGGGTCCCACAAAATCAGCCCCAGCATTTT. As protein: CATQAGQGVPQNQPQHF.

The chain links TRBV7-9 to TRBJ1-1; the D is unclear. Trimming stripped 4 bases from V and 2 bases from J, with 14 bases between. The CDR3 covers 15 residues. CDR1 and CDR2 (germline): SEHNR, FQNEAQ (reference sequence). The CDR3 here is CASSYPERRNTEAFF. The CDR3 coding sequence is TGTGCCAGCAGCTACCCAGAGAGGCGAAACACTGAAGCTTTCTTT. Full variable domain (outside the CDR3, taken from reference TRBV7-9 and TRBJ1-1): DTGVSQNPRHKITKRGQNVTFRCDPISEHNRLYWYRQTLGQGPEFLTYFQNEAQLEKSRLLSDRFSAERPKGSFSTLEIQRTEQGDSAMYLCASSYPERRNTEAFFGQGTRLTVV.